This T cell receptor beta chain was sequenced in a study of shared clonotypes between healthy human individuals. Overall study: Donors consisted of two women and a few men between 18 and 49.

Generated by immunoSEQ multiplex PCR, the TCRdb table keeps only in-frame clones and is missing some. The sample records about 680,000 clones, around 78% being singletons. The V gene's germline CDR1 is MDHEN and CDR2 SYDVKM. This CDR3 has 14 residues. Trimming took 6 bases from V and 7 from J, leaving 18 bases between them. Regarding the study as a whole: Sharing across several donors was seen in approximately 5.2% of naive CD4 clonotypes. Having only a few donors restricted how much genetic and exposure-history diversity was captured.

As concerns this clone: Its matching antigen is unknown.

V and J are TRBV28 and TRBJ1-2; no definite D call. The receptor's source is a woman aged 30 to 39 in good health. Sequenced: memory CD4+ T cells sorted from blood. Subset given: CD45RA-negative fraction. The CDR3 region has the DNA TGTGCCAGCAGACGCCAAGGCCGGCCAGGTGGCTACACCTTC. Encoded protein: CASRRQGRPGGYTF.